Below are 14 T cell receptor beta chains sequenced from a single sample in a study of blood T cell repertoires in COVID-19. This table comes from immunoSEQ multiplex PCR, and its TCRdb copy is limited to in-frame clones, with some not included. There are roughly 250,000 clones in the sample; approximately 92% occur only once, and under 3% lies in the top ten. The sequenced sample consisted of peripheral blood. The receptors here all came from a person under 30 with COVID-19, enrolled during active disease.

V gene TRBV5-4 combines with J gene TRBJ2-7; 9 nucleotides agree with TRBD2. The germline V gene has CDR1 SGHNT and CDR2 YYREEE (reference sequence). J was trimmed by 7 bases and V by 6 bases; bases with no gene match: 17. This CDR3 spans 16 amino acids. The CDR3 coding sequence is TGTGCCAGCACCGCGGGAGGGCCTCGGGTGAGTGGGGAGCAGTACTTC. Protein: CASTAGGPRVSGEQYF.

This clone was seen a handful of times. The chain recombines TRBV7-9 with TRBJ2-7; the match to TRBD2 covers 13 bases. Germline V gene data show CDR1 as SEHNR and CDR2 as FQNEAQ (reference sequence). There are 16 residues in the CDR3. The V and J ends lost 5 bases and 3 bases, in that order; junction bases with no gene match: 7. This CDR3 is CASSQGTSGNNYEQYF. In DNA, the CDR3 is TGTGCCAGCAGCCAGGGGACTAGCGGGAACAACTACGAGCAGTACTTC.

The rearrangement uses TRBV29-1 and TRBJ1-1; tentatively, D is TRBD1 (5 bases). The CDR3 is 14 residues long. V dropped 6 bases and J dropped 2 bases, with 16 bases sitting between them. Germline CDR1 and CDR2: SQVTM and ANQGSEA. For the CDR3, the DNA is TGCAGCGTCGGGCGGGGCAGCCTCAACACTGAAGCTTTCTTT. It codes for CSVGRGSLNTEAFF.

The V and J genes are TRBV4-1 and TRBJ2-3, with D perhaps matching TRBD2 (6 bases). The germline gives CDR1 MGHRA, CDR2 YSYEKL. V shed 1 base and J shed 6 bases, with 14 bases lying between them. The CDR3 contains 15 residues. CDR3: CASSQVGLATDTQYF. The CDR3 coding sequence is TGCGCCAGCAGCCAAGTTGGGCTAGCGACGGATACGCAGTATTTT.

The genes are TRBV9 and TRBJ2-7, with 11 positions matching TRBD2. V gave up 3 bases and J gave up 3 bases; unmatched junction bases: 5. CDR3 length equals 15 residues. Germline V gene data show CDR1 as SGDLS and CDR2 as YYNGEE. CDR3 sequence: CASSASLAGDYEQYF. CDR3 coding DNA: TGTGCCAGCAGCGCCTCACTAGCGGGAGACTACGAGCAGTACTTC.

The chain joins TRBV19 to TRBJ2-7; tentatively, D is TRBD2 (6 bases). Trimming stripped 5 bases from V and 0 bases from J, with 11 bases between. Germline-derived CDR1 and CDR2 are LNHDA and SQIVND (reference sequence). The CDR3 has 14 amino acids. The CDR3: CASSSYSGSYEQYF. For the CDR3, the DNA is TGTGCCAGTAGTTCCTATAGCGGCTCCTACGAGCAGTACTTC.

The gene calls are TRBV6-5 and TRBJ2-2, with 12 bases identical to TRBD2. Looked up from germline, CDR1 is MNHEY and CDR2 is SVGAGI. J gave up 1 base and V 10 bases, and 4 bases lay outside the gene matches. This CDR3 is 15 amino acids long. The CDR3 loop is CATWGLAGNTGELFF. CDR3 nucleotides: TGTGCCACCTGGGGACTAGCGGGGAACACCGGGGAGCTGTTTTTT.

The chain carries TRBV6-2 or TRBV6-3 and TRBJ2-7; 7 nucleotides agree with TRBD2. V lost 6 bases to trimming and J lost 0 bases; unmatched junction nucleotides: 5. This CDR3 spans 14 amino acids. The germline gives CDR1 MNHEY, CDR2 SVGEGT. CDR3 amino acids: CASRYLAASYEQYF. The DNA for the CDR3 is TGTGCCAGCAGGTACCTAGCGGCCTCCTACGAGCAGTACTTC.

This chain joins TRBV21-1 and TRBJ2-7; the table calls TRBD2, which could not be checked here. TRBV21-1 is listed as a pseudogene. This CDR3 spans 15 amino acids. CDR3 in DNA: TGTGCCAGCAGCAGGGGGGGGGCACCCCACTACGAGCAGTACTTC. This sequence encodes CASSRGGAPHYEQYF.

The chain employs TRBV3-1 (or the pseudogene TRBV3-2) and TRBJ1-5; D unresolved. The CDR3 contains 12 residues. The V end was cut by 4 bases, the J end by 9 bases, with 10 bases between. Germline values: CDR1 LGHDT, CDR2 YNNKEL (reference sequence). This chain's CDR3 is CASSLPGRPQHF. The CDR3 DNA follows: TGTGCCAGCAGCCTGCCTGGGAGGCCCCAGCATTTT.

The rearrangement joins TRBV27 to TRBJ2-2, with D possibly being TRBD1 (5 bases). The CDR3 has 15 amino acids. The V end lost 3 bases, the J end lost 6 bases, and 14 bases lay between the germline ends. CDR1 is MNHEY and CDR2 is SMNVEV in the germline V gene (reference sequence). Here the CDR3 reads CASSLGTGTPGELFF. CDR3 in DNA: TGTGCCAGCAGTTTGGGAACAGGAACACCCGGGGAGCTGTTTTTT.

This sequence joins TRBV24-1 and TRBJ1-1, with TRBD1 matching over 7 bases. The CDR3 extends over 13 amino acids. J was trimmed by 3 bases and V by 10 bases; bases with no gene match: 7. CDR1 is KGHDR, CDR2 SFDVKD, per germline. The CDR3 reads CATRLGQHTEAFF. The CDR3 DNA is TGTGCCACTAGACTGGGACAGCACACTGAAGCTTTCTTT.

This clone has only one observation. The rearrangement joins TRBV9 to TRBJ2-7; 9 nucleotides align to TRBD2. The germline V gene encodes CDR1 SGDLS and CDR2 YYNGEE. The CDR3 totals 15 residues. The J segment lost 9 bases and the V segment lost 8 bases, leaving 18 bases of the junction unmatched. DNA of the CDR3: TGTGCCAGTAGTGAAACTAGCGGGTTGACCCGGGGGCAGTACTTC. This translates into CASSETSGLTRGQYF.

The J gene is TRBJ2-1, the V gene TRBV11-2; 9 bases agree with TRBD1. Trimming at V came to 4 bases and at J to 8 bases, leaving 15 bases not matched to a gene. CDR3 length: 17 residues. CDR1 and CDR2 (germline): SGHAT, FQNNGV. This CDR3 is CASSSYHRGPVFDEQFF. CDR3 in DNA: TGTGCCAGCAGCTCGTACCACAGGGGGCCAGTTTTCGATGAGCAGTTCTTC.